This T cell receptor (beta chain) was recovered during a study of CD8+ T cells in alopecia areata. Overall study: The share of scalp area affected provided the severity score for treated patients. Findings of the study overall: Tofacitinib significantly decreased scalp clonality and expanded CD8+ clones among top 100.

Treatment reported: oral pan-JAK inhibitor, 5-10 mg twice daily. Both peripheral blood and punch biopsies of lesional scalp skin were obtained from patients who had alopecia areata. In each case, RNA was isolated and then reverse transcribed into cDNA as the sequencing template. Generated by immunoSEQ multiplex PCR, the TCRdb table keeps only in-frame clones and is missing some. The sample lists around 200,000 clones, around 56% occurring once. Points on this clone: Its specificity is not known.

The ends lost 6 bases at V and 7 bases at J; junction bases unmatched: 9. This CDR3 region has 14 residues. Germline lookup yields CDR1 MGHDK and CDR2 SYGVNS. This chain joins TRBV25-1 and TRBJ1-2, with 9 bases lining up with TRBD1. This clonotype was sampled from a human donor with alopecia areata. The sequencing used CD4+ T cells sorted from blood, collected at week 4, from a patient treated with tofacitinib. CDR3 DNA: TGTGCCAGCAGCCTCGGGACAGGGATTGTTGGCTACACCTTC. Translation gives CASSLGTGIVGYTF.